One sample yielded the 7 T cell receptor beta chains listed below, sequenced in a study of blood T cell repertoires in COVID-19. Here immunoSEQ multiplex PCR was the method, and the copy in TCRdb shows in-frame clones only, minus some. The sample lists 400,000 or so clones, about 88% seen once, with around 3% in the top ten. The specimen sequenced was peripheral blood. These TCRs come from a human donor in a cohort sampled during active COVID-19.

The chain links TRBV6-1 to TRBJ2-7, with D perhaps TRBD2 (5 bases). The germline V gene encodes CDR1 MNHNS and CDR2 SASEGT. The CDR3 is 16 residues long. The germline V and J ends were trimmed by 1 base and 2 bases, with 15 bases remaining between them. The CDR3 is CASSEGRVRGTYEQYF. The DNA of the CDR3 is TGTGCCAGCAGTGAAGGCCGGGTTCGGGGTACCTACGAGCAGTACTTC.

The chain couples TRBV21-1 to TRBJ1-2. TRBV21-1 is tagged as a pseudogene. The CDR3 is 16 amino acids. In nucleotides, the CDR3 is TGTGCCAGCAGCAAAGTCCTCCGCGAGCCCGACTATGGCTACACCTTC. This encodes CASSKVLREPDYGYTF.

The rearrangement joins TRBV2 to TRBJ2-4, with D possibly being TRBD2 (6 bases). Germline assignment: CDR1 SNHLY and CDR2 FYNNEI. This CDR3 has 14 amino acids. Trimming took 6 bases from V and 0 from J, leaving 9 bases between them. The CDR3 nucleotides are TGTGCCAGCAGGGGGGGTTTAGCCAAAAACATTCAGTACTTC. It specifies CASRGGLAKNIQYF.

This chain joins TRBV2 and TRBJ2-3; 10 nucleotides agree with TRBD2. Trimming cost V 3 bases and J 3 bases; bases outside gene matches: 3. The CDR3 runs to 15 residues. Germline V CDR1 and CDR2: SNHLY, FYNNEI. The CDR3: CASSDLLAGTDTQYF. The CDR3, as DNA: TGTGCCAGCAGTGATCTACTAGCGGGAACAGATACGCAGTATTTT.

This clone was seen only once. The rearrangement joins TRBV11-2 to TRBJ1-2; D perhaps matches TRBD1 (6 bases). The CDR3 runs to 12 residues. The V gene's germline CDR1 is SGHAT and CDR2 FQNNGV. The V end lost 4 bases, the J end lost 7 bases, and 10 bases lay between the germline ends. CDR3 protein: CASSSQGPGYTF. CDR3 DNA sequence: TGTGCCAGCAGCTCGCAGGGGCCTGGCTACACCTTC.

The genes are TRBV6-6 and TRBJ1-5; D remains ambiguous. This CDR3 contains 14 residues. Germline V gene lookup returns CDR1 MNHNY and CDR2 SVGAGI (reference sequence). Trimming cost V 0 bases and J 7 bases, with 10 bases left between them. This CDR3 is CASSYSTFSQPQHF. The CDR3 region has the DNA TGTGCCAGCAGTTACTCGACGTTTAGCCAGCCCCAGCATTTT.

This clone occurred once. The V and J genes are TRBV28 and TRBJ1-1; a possible D gene is TRBD1 (6 bases). CDR1 is MDHEN, CDR2 SYDVKM, per germline. The V gene lost 2 bases and the J gene lost 0 bases, with 10 bases spanning the gap. The CDR3 totals 15 residues. CDR3 protein: CASSLSDRLNTEAFF. CDR3 coding DNA: TGTGCCAGCAGTTTAAGTGACAGGCTGAACACTGAAGCTTTCTTT.